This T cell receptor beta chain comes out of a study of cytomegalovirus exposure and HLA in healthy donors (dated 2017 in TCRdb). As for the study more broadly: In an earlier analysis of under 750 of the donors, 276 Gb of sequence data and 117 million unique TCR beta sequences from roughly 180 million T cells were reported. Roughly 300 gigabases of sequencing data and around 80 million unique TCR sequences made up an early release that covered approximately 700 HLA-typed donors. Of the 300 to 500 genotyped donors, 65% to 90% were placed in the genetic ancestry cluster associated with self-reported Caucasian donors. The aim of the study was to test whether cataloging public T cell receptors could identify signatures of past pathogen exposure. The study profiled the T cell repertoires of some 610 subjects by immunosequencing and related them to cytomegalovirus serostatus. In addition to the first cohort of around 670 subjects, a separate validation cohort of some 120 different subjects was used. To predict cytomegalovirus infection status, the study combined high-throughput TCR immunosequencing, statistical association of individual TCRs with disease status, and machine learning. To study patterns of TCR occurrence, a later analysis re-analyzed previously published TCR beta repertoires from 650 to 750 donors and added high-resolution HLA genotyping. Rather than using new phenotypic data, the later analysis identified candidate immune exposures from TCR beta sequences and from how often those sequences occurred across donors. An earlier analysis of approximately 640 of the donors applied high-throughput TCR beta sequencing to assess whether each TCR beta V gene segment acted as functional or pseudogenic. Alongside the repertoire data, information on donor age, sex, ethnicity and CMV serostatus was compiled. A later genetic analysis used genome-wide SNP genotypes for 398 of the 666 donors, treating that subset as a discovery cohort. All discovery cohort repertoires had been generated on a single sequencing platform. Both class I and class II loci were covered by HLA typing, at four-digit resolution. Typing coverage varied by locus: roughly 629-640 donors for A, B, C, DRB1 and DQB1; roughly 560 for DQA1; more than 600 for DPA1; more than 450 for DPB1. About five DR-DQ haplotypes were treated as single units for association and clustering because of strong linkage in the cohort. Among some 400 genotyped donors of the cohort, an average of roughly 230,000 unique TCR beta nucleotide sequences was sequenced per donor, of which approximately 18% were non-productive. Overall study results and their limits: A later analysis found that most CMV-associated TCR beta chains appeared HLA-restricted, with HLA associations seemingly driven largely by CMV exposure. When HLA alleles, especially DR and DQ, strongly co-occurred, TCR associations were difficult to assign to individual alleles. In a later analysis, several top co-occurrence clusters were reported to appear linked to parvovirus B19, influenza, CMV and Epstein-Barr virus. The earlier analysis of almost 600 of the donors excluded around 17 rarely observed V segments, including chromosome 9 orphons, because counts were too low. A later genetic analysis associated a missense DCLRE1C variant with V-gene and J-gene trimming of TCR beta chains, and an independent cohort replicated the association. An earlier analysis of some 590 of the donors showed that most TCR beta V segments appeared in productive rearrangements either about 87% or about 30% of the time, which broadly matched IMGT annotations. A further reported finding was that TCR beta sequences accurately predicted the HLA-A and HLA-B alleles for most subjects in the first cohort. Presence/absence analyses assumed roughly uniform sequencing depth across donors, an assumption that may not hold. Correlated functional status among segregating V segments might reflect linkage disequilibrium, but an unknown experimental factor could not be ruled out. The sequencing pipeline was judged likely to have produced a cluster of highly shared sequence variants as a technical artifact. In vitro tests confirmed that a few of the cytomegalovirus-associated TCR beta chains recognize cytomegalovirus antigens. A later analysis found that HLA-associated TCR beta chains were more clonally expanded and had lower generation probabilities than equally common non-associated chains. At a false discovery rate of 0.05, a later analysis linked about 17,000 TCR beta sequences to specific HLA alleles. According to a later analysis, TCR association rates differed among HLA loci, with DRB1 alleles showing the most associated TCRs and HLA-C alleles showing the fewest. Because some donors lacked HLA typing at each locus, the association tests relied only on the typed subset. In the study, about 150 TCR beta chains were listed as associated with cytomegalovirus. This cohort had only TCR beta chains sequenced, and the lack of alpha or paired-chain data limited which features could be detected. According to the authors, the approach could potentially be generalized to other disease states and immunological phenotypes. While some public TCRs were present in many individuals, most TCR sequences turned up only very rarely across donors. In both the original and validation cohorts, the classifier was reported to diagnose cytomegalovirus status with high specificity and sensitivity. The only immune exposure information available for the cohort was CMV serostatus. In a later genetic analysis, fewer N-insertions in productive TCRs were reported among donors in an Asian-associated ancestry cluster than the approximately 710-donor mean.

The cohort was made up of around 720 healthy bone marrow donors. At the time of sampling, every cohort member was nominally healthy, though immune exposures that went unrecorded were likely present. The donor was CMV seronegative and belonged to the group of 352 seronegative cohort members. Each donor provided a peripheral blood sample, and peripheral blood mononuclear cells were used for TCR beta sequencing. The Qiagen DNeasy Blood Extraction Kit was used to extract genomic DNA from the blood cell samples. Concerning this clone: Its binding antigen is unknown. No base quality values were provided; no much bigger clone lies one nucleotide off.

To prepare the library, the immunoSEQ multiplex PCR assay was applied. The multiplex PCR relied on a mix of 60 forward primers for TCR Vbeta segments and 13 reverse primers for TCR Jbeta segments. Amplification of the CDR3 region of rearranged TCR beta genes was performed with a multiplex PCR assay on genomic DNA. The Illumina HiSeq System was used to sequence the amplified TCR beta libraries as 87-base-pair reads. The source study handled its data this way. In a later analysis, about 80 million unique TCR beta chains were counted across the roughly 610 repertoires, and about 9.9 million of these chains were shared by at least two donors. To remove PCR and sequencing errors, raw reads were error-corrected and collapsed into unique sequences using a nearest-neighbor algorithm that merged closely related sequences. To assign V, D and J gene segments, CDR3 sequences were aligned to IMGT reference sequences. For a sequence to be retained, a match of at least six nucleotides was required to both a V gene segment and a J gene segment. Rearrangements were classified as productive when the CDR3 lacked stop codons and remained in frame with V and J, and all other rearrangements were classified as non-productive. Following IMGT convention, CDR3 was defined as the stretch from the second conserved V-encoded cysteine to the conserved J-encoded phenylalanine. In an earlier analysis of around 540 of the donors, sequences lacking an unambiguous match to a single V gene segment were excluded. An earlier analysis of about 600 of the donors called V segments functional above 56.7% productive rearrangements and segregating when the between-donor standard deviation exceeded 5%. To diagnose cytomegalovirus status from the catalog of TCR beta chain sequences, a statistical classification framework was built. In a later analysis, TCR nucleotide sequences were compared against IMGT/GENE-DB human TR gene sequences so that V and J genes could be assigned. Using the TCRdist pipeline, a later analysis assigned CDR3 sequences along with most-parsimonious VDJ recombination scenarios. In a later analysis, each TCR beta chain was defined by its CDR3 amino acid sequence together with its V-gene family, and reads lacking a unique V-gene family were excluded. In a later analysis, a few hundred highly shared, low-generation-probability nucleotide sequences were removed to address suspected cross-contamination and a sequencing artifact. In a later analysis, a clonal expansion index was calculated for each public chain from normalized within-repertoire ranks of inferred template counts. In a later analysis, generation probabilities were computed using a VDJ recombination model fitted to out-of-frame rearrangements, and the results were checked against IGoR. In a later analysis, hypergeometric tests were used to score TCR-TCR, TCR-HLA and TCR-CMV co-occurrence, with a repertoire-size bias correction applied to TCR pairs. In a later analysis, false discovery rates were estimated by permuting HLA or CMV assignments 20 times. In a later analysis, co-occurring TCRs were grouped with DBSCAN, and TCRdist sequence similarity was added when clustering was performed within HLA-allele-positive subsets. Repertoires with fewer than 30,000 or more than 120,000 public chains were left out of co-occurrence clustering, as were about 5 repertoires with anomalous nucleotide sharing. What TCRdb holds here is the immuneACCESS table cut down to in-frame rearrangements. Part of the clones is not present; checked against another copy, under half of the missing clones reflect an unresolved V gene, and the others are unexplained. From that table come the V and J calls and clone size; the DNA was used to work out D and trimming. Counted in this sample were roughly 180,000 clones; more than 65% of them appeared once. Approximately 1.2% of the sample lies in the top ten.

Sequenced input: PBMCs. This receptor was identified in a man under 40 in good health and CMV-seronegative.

The DNA sequence is as follows: TGTGCCAGCAGCTCGCAGGGGGCGGACTACAATGAGCAGTTCTTC. This sequence encodes CASSSQGADYNEQFF. This chain joins TRBV7-3 to TRBJ2-1; 8 middle bases align to TRBD1. CDR1 and CDR2, per the germline V gene, are SGHTA and FQGTGA. Trimming takes 4 bases off V and 3 bases off J; junction bases not matched to a gene: 5. The CDR3 holds 15 amino acids from the cysteine to the phenylalanine. Left in the record is the CDR3 DNA by itself, 45 bases read in frame from the first base.